These 21 T cell receptor beta chains were all obtained from the same sample, sequenced in a study of vaccination and CD4 T cells after COVID-19. Treatment: approximately 11-day PBMC culture with coronavirus spike peptide pools or control peptides (ViraFEST assay). No antigen has been identified for these receptors. The assay that was used to sequence DNA from cultured CD4+ T cells was the Oncomine TCR Beta short-read assay. One entry per CDR3 protein results from TCRdb running MiXCR on the PCR reads. The table shows 12,000 or so distinct CDR3 sequences, with around 43% occurring only once. Sequencing used CD4+ T cells from blood, cultured in vitro. Source of these receptors: a human donor who had recovered from COVID-19.

This clonotype appeared a few times. The V gene is TRBV7-9, the J gene TRBJ1-4; TRBD1 might be the D (5 bases). Germline CDR1 and CDR2: SEHNR and FQNEAQ (reference sequence). V lost 1 base and J lost 7, with 16 bases in between. This CDR3 has 16 amino acids. As DNA, the CDR3 is TGTGCCAGCAGCTTAGATGTGGCAGGGAGTAGTGAAAAACTGTTTTTT. Translation gives CASSLDVAGSSEKLFF.

The genes are TRBV11-2 and TRBJ2-3; possible D gene TRBD2, 5 bases. The CDR3 loop spans 17 amino acids. The germline V gene has CDR1 SGHAT and CDR2 FQNNGV. Deletions cut 3 bases from V and 6 bases from J, with 22 bases between. The CDR3 is CASSFTSFDRRGDTQYF. CDR3 in DNA: TGTGCCAGCAGCTTCACATCCTTCGACCGCCGAGGGGATACGCAGTATTTT.

The chain combines TRBV10-3 with TRBJ2-3, with D perhaps being TRBD1 or TRBD2 (6 bases each). The CDR3 extends over 14 amino acids. In germline, CDR1 is ENHRY, CDR2 SYGVKD. V was trimmed by 4 bases and J by 3 bases, leaving 11 bases between them. This CDR3 is CAISGGGRTDTQYF. The CDR3 nucleotides are TGTGCCATCAGTGGAGGGGGGAGAACAGATACGCAGTATTTT.

The chain combines TRBV7-9 with TRBJ2-7; 7 positions match TRBD2. Germline V lookup: CDR1 SEHNR, CDR2 FQNEAQ (reference sequence). This CDR3 is 16 amino acids long. V trimming: 5 bases; J trimming: 3 bases; junction bases outside the gene matches: 13. The CDR3 protein is CASSPRASGAFYEQYF. The DNA of the CDR3 is TGTGCCAGCAGCCCACGCGCGAGCGGGGCTTTCTACGAGCAGTACTTC.

The V and J genes are TRBV29-1 and TRBJ2-1; D could derive from TRBD1 or TRBD2 (6 bases each). The CDR3 loop spans 14 amino acids. The V gene's germline CDR1 is SQVTM and CDR2 ANQGSEA. Trimming cost V 2 bases and J 9 bases, with 17 bases left between them. The CDR3 nucleotides are TGCAGCGTTGAACGACTATTACAGGGAGGTGAGCAGTTCTTC. Protein: CSVERLLQGGEQFF.

This chain's CDR3 is CASSRGSRDTGELFF. The CDR3 DNA sequence: TGTGCCAGCAGTCGGGGGAGTAGGGACACCGGGGAGCTGTTTTTT. The chain joins TRBV6-1 to TRBJ2-2, with a weak D call TRBD2 (6 bases). V was pared by 5 bases and J by 3 bases, with 13 bases between. Germline V gene lookup returns CDR1 MNHNS and CDR2 SASEGT. The CDR3 is made up of 15 amino acids.

This clonotype was seen just once. This chain uses TRBV5-4 with TRBJ1-6; D not certain. Germline CDR1 reads SGHNT; CDR2 reads YYREEE (reference sequence). Trimming took off 0 bases at V and 7 bases at J, with 5 bases between the two ends. The CDR3 loop spans 13 amino acids. The CDR3 region has the DNA TGTGCCAGCAGCTTGGGCAGCAATTCACCCCTCCACTTT. It codes for CASSLGSNSPLHF.

This chain uses TRBV12-3 or TRBV12-4 with TRBJ1-5, with no clear D. Trimming took 5 bases from V and 0 from J, leaving 8 bases between them. CDR3 length equals 14 residues. CDR3 sequence (DNA): TGTGCCAGCAGTCACCCCTATAGCAATCAGCCCCAGCATTTT. Its protein product is CASSHPYSNQPQHF.

This clonotype has more than one count but fewer than ten. This chain connects TRBV7-9 to TRBJ2-3; 11 bases fit TRBD1. Germline V gene data show CDR1 as SEHNR and CDR2 as FQNEAQ (reference sequence). This CDR3 region has 17 residues. V was clipped by 2 bases and J by 3 bases; unmatched bases: 7. CDR3: CASSLRTGGVGTDTQYF. The CDR3 DNA follows: TGTGCCAGCAGCTTACGGACAGGGGGCGTGGGGACAGATACGCAGTATTTT.

The chain has TRBV20-1 and TRBJ2-5, with 9 bases lining up with TRBD2. This CDR3 is 15 amino acids long. The V and J ends lost 1 base and 1 base, in that order; junction bases with no gene match: 4. CDR1 is DFQATT, CDR2 SNEGSKA, per germline (reference sequence). The chain's CDR3 is CSARVLAGIQETQYF. In DNA form, the CDR3 reads TGCAGTGCTAGAGTTCTAGCGGGGATCCAAGAGACCCAGTACTTC.

This clonotype was counted between two and nine times. The chain is built from TRBV3-1 and TRBJ2-7, with a weak D call TRBD1 (5 bases). Germline loops: CDR1 LGHDT, CDR2 YNNKEL (reference sequence). The CDR3 length is 15 residues. Trimming removed 4 bases from V and 6 bases from J, with 19 bases in between. CDR3 amino acids: CASSPPKRGPLEQYF. Here the CDR3 DNA reads TGTGCCAGCAGCCCCCCCAAAAGGGGCCCCCTCGAGCAGTACTTC.

This sequence joins TRBV20-1 and TRBJ2-5; D is possibly TRBD2 (6 bases). The CDR3 contains 12 residues. Trimming removed 6 bases from V and 5 bases from J, with 13 bases in between. From germline, CDR1 is DFQATT and CDR2 SNEGSKA (reference sequence). CDR3 protein: CSARVGRETQYF. The CDR3, as DNA: TGCAGTGCCCGTGTGGGGAGGGAGACCCAGTACTTC.

There are a few counts of this clonotype. The rearrangement uses TRBV30 and TRBJ1-6, with 9 positions matching TRBD1. CDR1 and CDR2 (germline): GTSNPN, SVGIG (reference sequence). V shed 8 bases and J 7 bases; nucleotides not matched to a gene: 9. The CDR3 runs to 14 residues. CDR3 amino acids: CAGRGDRDNSPLHF. CDR3 nucleotide sequence: TGTGCCGGTAGGGGGGACAGGGACAATTCACCCCTCCACTTT.

V gene TRBV7-2 combines with J gene TRBJ2-5; D perhaps matches TRBD2 (6 bases). Trimming stripped 3 bases from V and 3 bases from J, with 11 bases between. CDR1 SGHTA and CDR2 FQGNSA come from the germline V gene. The CDR3 runs 14 residues. The CDR3 is CASSFRRGKETQYF. The DNA of the CDR3 is TGTGCCAGCAGCTTCCGACGGGGGAAAGAGACCCAGTACTTC.

The chain employs TRBV19 and TRBJ1-1; D might be TRBD1 (6 bases). Trimming took 0 bases from V and 6 from J, leaving 20 bases between them. The germline CDR1 and CDR2 sequences are LNHDA and SQIVND (reference sequence). The CDR3 runs to 17 residues. CDR3 in amino acids: CASSIDPFITGFPEAFF. CDR3 bases: TGTGCCAGTAGTATAGACCCCTTTATTACAGGGTTCCCTGAAGCTTTCTTT.

The gene calls are TRBV9 and TRBJ2-3; 8 nucleotides match TRBD2. The junction had 1 base not matched to a gene; V was cut back by 2 bases and J by 2 bases. The CDR3 totals 14 residues. Germline V gene data show CDR1 as SGDLS and CDR2 as YYNGEE. CDR3 sequence reads: CASSVGGVTDTQYF. CDR3 DNA sequence: TGTGCCAGCAGCGTCGGGGGGGTCACAGATACGCAGTATTTT.

This clonotype showed up just a few times. This chain connects TRBV11-2 to TRBJ1-3; D not certain. CDR1 and CDR2 from the germline V gene are SGHAT and FQNNGV. V lost 5 bases and J 4 bases, leaving 6 bases between the germline ends. CDR3 length: 12 residues. CDR3 DNA sequence: TGTGCCAGCAGCCAACAGGGAAACACCATATATTTT. Its protein is CASSQQGNTIYF.

CDR3 DNA sequence: TGTGCCAGCAGTCCCGACAGGCTTATCATGAACACTGAAGCTTTCTTT. Its translation: CASSPDRLIMNTEAFF. The V and J genes are TRBV12-3 or TRBV12-4 and TRBJ1-1; D may be TRBD1 (6 bases). The CDR3 extends over 16 amino acids. The V and J ends lost 5 bases and 0 bases respectively, with 16 bases between them.

This clonotype was counted only a few times. Here the CDR3 reads CASASTSQYNEQFF. The CDR3 DNA reads as TGTGCCAGTGCTTCGACTAGCCAGTACAATGAGCAGTTCTTC. This chain links TRBV19 with TRBJ2-1, with TRBD2 identical over 7 bases. Trimming took 8 bases from V and 4 from J; bases not matched to a gene: 8. There are 14 residues in the CDR3. Germline CDR1 LNHDA, CDR2 SQIVND (reference sequence).

This clonotype came up a few times. This sequence joins TRBV6-2 or TRBV6-3 and TRBJ1-1, with a weak D call TRBD1 (6 bases). CDR3 length equals 16 residues. Trimming took 6 bases from V and 1 from J, leaving 18 bases between them. CDR1 and CDR2 (germline): MNHEY, SVGEGT. CDR3 DNA sequence: TGTGCCAGCAGACAAAAGCCTACAGGGAAGAACACTGAAGCTTTCTTT. Translated, it gives CASRQKPTGKNTEAFF.

This clonotype has a single count. The junction differs from germline at one of its ends, possibly a read error. This chain connects TRBV7-7 to TRBJ2-1; D is perhaps TRBD1 (6 bases). This CDR3 has 14 amino acids. CDR1 SSHAT and CDR2 FNYEAQ come from the germline V gene (reference sequence). The CDR3 nucleotides read TGTGCTAGCAGCTTAGGGGGAACTTACAATGAGCAGTTCTTC. This codes for CASSLGGTYNEQFF. Together with reference TRBV7-7 and TRBJ2-1, the CDR3 gives the full variable domain: GAGVSQSPRYKVTKRGQDVTLRCDPISSHATLYWYQQALGQGPEFLTYFNYEAQPDKSGLPSDRFSAERPEGSISTLTIQRTEQRDSAMYRCASSLGGTYNEQFFGPGTRLTVL.